Each of the 8 T cell receptor beta chains below was sequenced from the same sample in a study of cytomegalovirus exposure and HLA in healthy donors. PCR involved 60 Vbeta and 13 Jbeta primers. Libraries were prepared by immunoSEQ multiplex PCR; TCRdb keeps only in-frame clonotypes and omits some of them. The data contain under 40,000 clones, 90% of them seen just once; the ten biggest clones take up roughly 2.5%. Sequencing input: PBMCs. These receptor sequences come from a young woman in good health and CMV-seronegative.

CDR3 in DNA: TGTGCCAGCAGTGAAGAGGGGGCGAGGACAGATACGCAGTATTTT. Protein: CASSEEGARTDTQYF. This chain uses TRBV2 with TRBJ2-3; 7 bases are shared with TRBD1. Germline CDR1 SNHLY, CDR2 FYNNEI. Losses at the gene ends were 1 base for V and 3 bases for J; bases not matched to a gene: 4. The CDR3 is 15 residues long.

The chain is built from TRBV19 and TRBJ2-5; 10 bases match TRBD1. The CDR3 loop spans 13 amino acids. Trimming cost V 3 bases and J 5 bases; bases outside gene matches: 0. CDR1 LNHDA and CDR2 SQIVND come from the germline V gene (reference sequence). In DNA, the CDR3 is TGTGCCAGTAGTATGGGACAGGGGGAGACCCAGTACTTC. Translating it yields CASSMGQGETQYF.

This clone was counted once. CDR3 sequence reads: CASSLYGQGISMTNEKLFF. The CDR3 region has the DNA TGTGCCAGCAGCTTGTATGGACAGGGGATTAGTATGACTAATGAAAAACTGTTTTTT. This chain links TRBV5-5 with TRBJ1-4; 9 nucleotides agree with TRBD1. Germline V gives CDR1 SGHKS, CDR2 YYEKEE (reference sequence). This CDR3 is 19 amino acids long. V lost 1 base, J lost 2 bases, and 12 bases stayed unmatched.

The rearrangement joins TRBV5-1 to TRBJ2-7, with a possible D match to TRBD2 (6 bases). Germline V gives CDR1 SGHRS, CDR2 YFSETQ. This CDR3 spans 13 amino acids. Trimming cost V 5 bases and J 6 bases, with 15 bases left between them. Here the CDR3 reads CASRPGGDREQYF. The CDR3 DNA is TGCGCCAGCAGGCCCGGGGGAGACCGCGAGCAGTACTTC.

A note on this clone: Germline and junction disagree at one end, which may indicate a read error. The chain has TRBV7-9 and TRBJ2-7; D unresolved. CDR1 is SEHNR and CDR2 is FQNEAQ in the germline V gene (reference sequence). The length of the CDR3 is 14 residues. The CDR3 protein is CSSSSKQSTYEQYF. Written as DNA, the CDR3 is TGTTCCAGCAGCTCCAAACAGTCCACCTACGAGCAGTACTTC.

The chain uses TRBV6-1 and TRBJ2-7; D might be TRBD2 (6 bases). The V end was cut by 6 bases, the J end by 2 bases, with 11 bases between. Germline CDR1 is MNHNS and CDR2 is SASEGT. This CDR3 spans 13 amino acids. CDR3 coding DNA: TGTGCCAGCAGCTTGGCGGGAACCTACGAGCAGTACTTC. Its protein is CASSLAGTYEQYF.

The chain uses TRBV20-1 and TRBJ2-5, with D possibly TRBD2 on 5 matching bases. This CDR3 has 11 residues. Trimming pared 0 bases from V and 7 bases from J, leaving 6 bases between. Per the germline V gene, CDR1 is DFQATT and CDR2 is SNEGSKA (reference sequence). CDR3 amino acids: CSARDRGTQYF. In nucleotides, the CDR3 is TGCAGTGCTAGAGATCGGGGGACCCAGTACTTC.

This clone was detected a few times. In nucleotides, the CDR3 is TGTGCCAGCAACCCGTCGACAGGCAGAAACACTGAAGCTTTCTTT. This codes for CASNPSTGRNTEAFF. The chain links TRBV28 to TRBJ1-1; D perhaps matches TRBD1 (6 bases). The CDR3 is made up of 15 amino acids. Germline V CDR1 and CDR2: MDHEN, SYDVKM. V was trimmed by 7 bases and J by 2 bases, leaving 17 bases between them.